These T cell receptor beta chains were read from a single sample in a study of blood T cell repertoires in COVID-19. Assay: immunoSEQ multiplex PCR; the TCRdb copy retains only in-frame clones and omits some. The table includes about 130,000 clones, about 85% detected once. The specimen was peripheral blood. These receptors were taken from a woman aged 70-85 years with COVID-19, enrolled during active disease. The CDR3 runs from the conserved cysteine through the conserved F or W. The D gene is left open where the match is weak. Clone size, where shown, is once, few, many, or a class for clones that have expanded.

j_call	d_call	clone_size	v_call	cdr3_length	cdr3_nt	cdr3_aa
TRBJ1-6	.	few	TRBV18	13	TGTGCCAGCTCACCAGGGAGTAATTCACCCCTCCACTTT	CASSPGSNSPLHF
TRBJ2-7	.	.	TRBV7-8	11	TGTGCCAGCAGCTTACAGGGGGAGCAGTACTTC	CASSLQGEQYF
TRBJ2-2	.	.	TRBV6-2/TRBV6-3	13	TGTGCCAGCAGTTACTCGTCGGTCGGGGAGCTGTTTTTT	CASSYSSVGELFF
TRBJ2-3	TRBD2	.	TRBV4-1	16	TGCGCCAGCAGCCCTCTCGGGGAGGGTAGAGGAGATACGCAGTATTTT	CASSPLGEGRGDTQYF
TRBJ2-3	.	.	TRBV28	13	TGTGCCAGCAGTTTGCCCGGAGGAGATACGCAGTATTTT	CASSLPGGDTQYF
TRBJ2-1	TRBD2	many	TRBV19	13	TGTGCCAGTAGCCCAGGGACTAGCGGGGCTCAGTTCTTC	CASSPGTSGAQFF
TRBJ1-6	.	.	TRBV5-1	15	TGCGCCAGCAGCTTGGTGGCCGGGATCAATTCACCCCTCCACTTT	CASSLVAGINSPLHF
TRBJ1-5	TRBD1	.	TRBV4-2	15	TGTGCCAGCAGCCAGGGGACAGCCTCCAATCAGCCCCAGCATTTT	CASSQGTASNQPQHF
TRBJ2-1	.	.	TRBV9	14	TGTGCCAGCAGCGTAGGGACAGTTGACAATGAGCAGTTCTTC	CASSVGTVDNEQFF
TRBJ2-7	TRBD2	.	TRBV5-1	15	TGCGCCAGCAGCAGCGGACTAGCGGGGACCTACGAGCAGTACTTC	CASSSGLAGTYEQYF